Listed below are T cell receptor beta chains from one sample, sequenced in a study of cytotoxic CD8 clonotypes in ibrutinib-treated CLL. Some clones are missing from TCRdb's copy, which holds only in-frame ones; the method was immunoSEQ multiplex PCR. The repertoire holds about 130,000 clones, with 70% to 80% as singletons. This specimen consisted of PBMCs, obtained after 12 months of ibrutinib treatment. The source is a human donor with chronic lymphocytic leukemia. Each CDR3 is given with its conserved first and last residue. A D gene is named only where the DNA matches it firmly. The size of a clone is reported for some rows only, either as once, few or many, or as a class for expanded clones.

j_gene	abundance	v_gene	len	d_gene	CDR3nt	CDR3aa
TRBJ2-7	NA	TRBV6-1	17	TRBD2	TGTGCCAGCAGTGTAACTAGCGGGAGCAGAGGATCCTACGAGCAGTACTTC	CASSVTSGSRGSYEQYF
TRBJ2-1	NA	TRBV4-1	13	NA	TGCGCCAGCAGCCGACCGCCCTTGCATGAGCAGTTCTTC	CASSRPPLHEQFF
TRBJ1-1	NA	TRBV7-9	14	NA	TGTGCCAGCAGCTACAGTCGGTGGAACACTGAAGCTTTCTTT	CASSYSRWNTEAFF
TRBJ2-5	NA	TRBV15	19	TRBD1	TGTGCCACCAGCAGAGATCGTGCGGGTAGGGACAGGAGACAAGAGACCCAGTACTTC	CATSRDRAGRDRRQETQYF
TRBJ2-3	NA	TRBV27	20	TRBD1	TGTGCCAGCAGTCCCCAACTGGGACCAACGGGACAGGGCCGCACAGATACGCAGTATTTT	CASSPQLGPTGQGRTDTQYF
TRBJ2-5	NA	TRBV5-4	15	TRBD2	TGTGCCAGCAGCTTGAGGCTAGCGGCAAAAGAGACCCAGTACTTC	CASSLRLAAKETQYF
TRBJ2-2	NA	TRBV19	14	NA	TGTGCCAGTAGGACCGGGAAGAACACCGGGGAGCTGTTTTTT	CASRTGKNTGELFF
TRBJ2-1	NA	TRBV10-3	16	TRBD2	TGTGCCATCAGTCCTAGCGGGAGTTTAGTAGGGAATGAGCAGTTCTTC	CAISPSGSLVGNEQFF
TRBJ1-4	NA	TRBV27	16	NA	TGTGCCAGCAGTTGGCCGAACTTACAACACTATGAAAAACTGTTTTTT	CASSWPNLQHYEKLFF
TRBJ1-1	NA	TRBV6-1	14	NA	TGTGCCAGCAGTGTCGTACGGACTAACCCTGAAGCTTTCTTT	CASSVVRTNPEAFF
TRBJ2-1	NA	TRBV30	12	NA	TGTGCCTGGAGTGTACAGGGAGGGAGGTGGTTCTTC	CAWSVQGGRWFF
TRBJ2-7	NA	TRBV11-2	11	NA	TGTGCCAGCAGCTTAGCCCGCGAGCAGTACTTC	CASSLAREQYF
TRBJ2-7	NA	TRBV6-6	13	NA	TGTGCCAGCAGCCTCGTGAGTGGTTGGGAGCAGTACTTC	CASSLVSGWEQYF
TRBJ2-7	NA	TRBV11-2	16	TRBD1	TGTGCCAGCAGCCTAGGGTCCAACAGGGGAGCCTACGAGCAGTACTTC	CASSLGSNRGAYEQYF
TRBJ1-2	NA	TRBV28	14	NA	TGTGCCAGCAGTTTTCGAGGGGTCTGGTATGGCTACACCTTC	CASSFRGVWYGYTF
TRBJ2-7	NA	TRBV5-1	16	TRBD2	TGCGCCAGCAGCTTGGAAGTAGGGACTACAACCTACGAGCAGTACTTC	CASSLEVGTTTYEQYF
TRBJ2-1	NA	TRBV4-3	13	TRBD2	TGCGCCAGCAGCCAGACTAGCTGGAATGAGCAGTTCTTC	CASSQTSWNEQFF
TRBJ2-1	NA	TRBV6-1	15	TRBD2	TGTGCCAGTTCGGAAACTAGCGGGAGCTACAATGAGCAGTTCTTC	CASSETSGSYNEQFF
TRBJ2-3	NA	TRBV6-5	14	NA	TGTGCCAGCAGTTCCCGTGGGGGGACAGATACGCAGTATTTT	CASSSRGGTDTQYF
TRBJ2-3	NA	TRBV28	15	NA	TGTGCCAGCAGTTTCTGGGGGATTAGCACAGATACGCAGTATTTT	CASSFWGISTDTQYF
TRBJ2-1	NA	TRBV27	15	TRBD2	TGTGCCAGCAGTTTAGGGACTAGTCCTTTCTATGAGCAGTTCTTC	CASSLGTSPFYEQFF
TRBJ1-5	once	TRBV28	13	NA	TGTGCCAGCAGTTTCCAGGGTGTTCAGCCCCAGCATTTT	CASSFQGVQPQHF
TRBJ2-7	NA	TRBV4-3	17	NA	TGCGCCAGCAGCCAAGAAACTCGAGGGAGGAGCCCCTACGAGCAGTACTTC	CASSQETRGRSPYEQYF
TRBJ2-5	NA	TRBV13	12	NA	TGTGCCAGCAGCCCATGGTTAGAGACCCAGTACTTC	CASSPWLETQYF
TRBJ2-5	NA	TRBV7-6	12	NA	TGTGCCAGCAGCTCGAACCAAGAGACCCAGTACTTC	CASSSNQETQYF
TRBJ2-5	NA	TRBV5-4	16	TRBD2	TGTGCCAGCAGCATCGGGACTAGCGGGGGACAAGAGACCCAGTACTTC	CASSIGTSGGQETQYF